The source of this TCR beta chain is a study of T cells in Graves' hyperthyroidism and ophthalmopathy. Active moderate-to-severe ophthalmopathy, Clinical Activity Score at least 3, NOSPECS at least 4, under 3 months' duration. Each diagnosis was grounded in clinical symptoms, serum thyroxine and TRAb, thyroid ultrasound, and orbital computed tomography. The table lists this clonotype with a few counts. RNA transcripts yielded amplified TCR beta CDR3 regions. The study used the HTBI primer set for a first-round RT-PCR of the TCR CDR3. TCRdb passed the multiplex PCR reads through MiXCR, listing each CDR3 protein once. The sample comprises 550,000 to 700,000 distinct CDR3 sequences, approximately 14% of which are singletons, and about 3.9% rests with the top ten. V was cut by 6 bases and J by 3 bases, with 20 bases left in between. Germline V gene data show CDR1 as MGHDK and CDR2 as SYGVNS. The CDR3 runs 16 residues.

Source material: blood. The sequence came from a woman in her thirties or forties with Graves' ophthalmopathy. This chain joins TRBV25-1 and TRBJ1-2, with D possibly matching TRBD1 (6 bases). The CDR3 DNA reads TGTGCCAGCAGCCCGATCGGGGGGGGGCCGTACTATGGCTACACCTTC. Protein: CASSPIGGGPYYGYTF.